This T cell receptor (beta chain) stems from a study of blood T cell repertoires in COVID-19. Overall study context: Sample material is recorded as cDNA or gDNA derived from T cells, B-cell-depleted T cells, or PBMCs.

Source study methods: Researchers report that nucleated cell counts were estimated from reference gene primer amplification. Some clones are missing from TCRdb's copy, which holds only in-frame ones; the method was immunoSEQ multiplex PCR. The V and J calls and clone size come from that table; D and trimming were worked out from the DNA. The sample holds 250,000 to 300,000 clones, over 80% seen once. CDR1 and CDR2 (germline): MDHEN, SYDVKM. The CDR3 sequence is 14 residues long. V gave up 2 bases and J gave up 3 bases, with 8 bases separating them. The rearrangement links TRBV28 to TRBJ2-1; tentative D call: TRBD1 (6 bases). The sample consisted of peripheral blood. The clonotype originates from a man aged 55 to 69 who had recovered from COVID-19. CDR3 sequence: CASSLGQFYNEQFF. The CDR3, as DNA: TGTGCCAGCAGTTTAGGACAGTTCTACAATGAGCAGTTCTTC.